The 32 T cell receptor beta chains below were found in one sample sequenced in a study of cytomegalovirus exposure and HLA in healthy donors. Clones were read by immunoSEQ multiplex PCR, and TCRdb kept only the in-frame ones, dropping some. The sample holds roughly 120,000 clones, about 82% seen once. Sequencing was done on a sample of PBMCs. These receptor sequences come from a young man in good health and CMV-seronegative.

The chain combines TRBV6-1 with TRBJ2-4, with D maybe TRBD2 (6 bases). V was pared by 3 bases and J by 7 bases, with 19 bases between. CDR1 is MNHNS, CDR2 SASEGT, per germline. This CDR3 region has 16 residues. The CDR3 protein is CASSDPGLSKRNIQYF. The CDR3 nucleotides are TGTGCCAGCAGTGACCCCGGACTATCAAAACGGAACATTCAGTACTTC.

Only one count was recorded for this clone. The chain links TRBV6-5 to TRBJ1-1; the match to TRBD1 covers 8 bases. Germline-derived CDR1 and CDR2 are MNHEY and SVGAGI. This CDR3 contains 14 residues. V lost 4 bases and J lost 5; bases outside the gene matches: 6. The CDR3: CASSSKQGATEAFF. The DNA for the CDR3 is TGTGCCAGCAGTTCCAAGCAGGGGGCAACTGAAGCTTTCTTT.

The chain uses TRBV27 and TRBJ2-7, with 12 bases fitting TRBD2. The CDR3 has 16 amino acids. Unmatched junction bases numbered 0, after V lost 0 bases and J lost 0 bases. The germline CDR1 and CDR2 sequences are MNHEY and SMNVEV (reference sequence). CDR3 amino acids: CASSLSTSGSSYEQYF. The CDR3 DNA sequence: TGTGCCAGCAGTTTATCGACTAGCGGGAGCTCCTACGAGCAGTACTTC.

This chain joins TRBV6-4 and TRBJ2-2; 7 nucleotides agree with TRBD2. Germline V lookup: CDR1 MRHNA, CDR2 SNTAGT. The length of the CDR3 is 14 residues. Trimming at V came to 4 bases and at J to 3 bases, leaving 2 bases not matched to a gene. The CDR3 reads CASSARGDTGELFF. The CDR3 bases are TGTGCCAGCAGTGCTCGGGGGGACACCGGGGAGCTGTTTTTT.

This clone was detected only a few times. The chain has TRBV2 and TRBJ1-2; TRBD1 matches 8 bases. This CDR3 contains 15 residues. The V gene end was trimmed by 4 bases and the J gene end by 3 bases; junction bases not matched to a gene: 7. Germline V gives CDR1 SNHLY, CDR2 FYNNEI. This CDR3 is CASSGDRTRDYGYTF. The CDR3 bases are TGTGCCAGCAGTGGGGACAGGACCAGAGACTATGGCTACACCTTC.

The V and J genes are TRBV29-1 and TRBJ2-7, with D maybe TRBD1 (6 bases). Germline V gene sequence: CDR1 SQVTM, CDR2 ANQGSEA. The CDR3 length is 16 residues. Trimming took 0 bases from V and 2 from J, leaving 17 bases between them. The chain's CDR3 is CSVEDRHGTNPYEQYF. Written as DNA, the CDR3 is TGCAGCGTTGAAGATCGTCATGGGACAAACCCCTACGAGCAGTACTTC.

This clone was counted a single time. This rearrangement joins TRBV7-9 to TRBJ2-7, with a possible D match to TRBD2 (6 bases). Germline-derived CDR1 and CDR2 are SEHNR and FQNEAQ (reference sequence). Trimming took off 1 base at V and 2 bases at J, with 12 bases between the two ends. This CDR3 has 15 amino acids. CDR3 residues: CASSLGGVQAYEQYF. CDR3 DNA sequence: TGTGCCAGCAGCTTAGGGGGGGTTCAAGCCTACGAGCAGTACTTC.

The rearrangement uses TRBV15 and TRBJ2-7; 7 nucleotides align to TRBD2. The V segment lost 2 bases and the J segment 6 bases; nucleotides outside the gene matches: 4. The CDR3 has 13 residues. CDR1 LNHNV and CDR2 YYDKDF come from the germline V gene (reference sequence). The CDR3 coding sequence is TGTGCCACCAGCAGACAGACTAGCCGCGAGCAGTACTTC. Amino acid sequence: CATSRQTSREQYF.

A few counts support this clone. The chain is built from TRBV5-1 and TRBJ1-1, with D perhaps matching TRBD1 (5 bases). Trimming removed 4 bases from V and 3 bases from J, with 16 bases in between. Germline V gene data show CDR1 as SGHRS and CDR2 as YFSETQ. The CDR3 has 15 amino acids. In DNA form, the CDR3 reads TGCGCCAGCAGCGCGTCGGGGTGGGGGGACACTGAAGCTTTCTTT. It yields the protein CASSASGWGDTEAFF.

CDR3 sequence reads: CASSRGAEAFF. CDR3 DNA sequence: TGTGCCAGTTCAAGGGGCGCTGAAGCTTTCTTT. The V gene is TRBV6-5, the J gene TRBJ1-1, with D possibly matching TRBD1 (5 bases). This CDR3 contains 11 residues. The germline V and J ends were trimmed by 9 bases and 6 bases, with 11 bases remaining between them. Per germline, CDR1 MNHEY and CDR2 SVGAGI.

This clone was seen only a few times. V and J are TRBV2 and TRBJ1-1, with a possible D match to TRBD1 (6 bases). The CDR3 extends over 12 amino acids. Trimming stripped 7 bases from V and 2 bases from J, with 8 bases between. Germline CDR1 and CDR2: SNHLY and FYNNEI. In DNA, the CDR3 is TGTGCCAGCAACAGGGAAAACACTGAAGCTTTCTTT. Its translation: CASNRENTEAFF. The variable domain in full, completed from reference TRBV2 and TRBJ1-1, reads EPEVTQTPSHQVTQMGQEVILRCVPISNHLYFYWYRQILGQKVEFLVSFYNNEISEKSEIFDDQFSVERPDGSNFTLKIRSTKLEDSAMYFCASNRENTEAFFGQGTRLTVV.

V is TRBV19 and J is TRBJ1-3, with TRBD1 as a possible D gene (6 bases). V lost 5 bases and J lost 4, with 12 bases in between. The length of the CDR3 is 14 residues. Per the germline V gene, CDR1 is LNHDA and CDR2 is SQIVND (reference sequence). The CDR3 coding sequence is TGTGCCAGTAGTCCCGGGACACCCGGAAACACCATATATTTT. As protein: CASSPGTPGNTIYF.

This clone was seen a handful of times. Other DNA sequences in the same sample also yield this CDR3. This rearrangement joins TRBV4-2 to TRBJ1-1; D might be TRBD1 (5 bases). The germline V gene encodes CDR1 LGHNA and CDR2 YNFKEQ. This CDR3 spans 15 amino acids. The V and J ends lost 0 bases and 3 bases respectively, with 11 bases between them. CDR3 region: CASSQEAGGDTEAFF. The DNA of the CDR3 is TGTGCCAGCAGCCAAGAGGCCGGGGGAGACACTGAAGCTTTCTTT.

V is TRBV30 and J is TRBJ2-1, with TRBD2 matching over 9 bases. J lost 0 bases, V lost 1 base, and 7 bases had no gene match. Germline CDR1 and CDR2: GTSNPN and SVGIG (reference sequence). CDR3 size: 17 residues. The DNA for the CDR3 is TGTGCCTGGAGTGGACGCCTAGCGGGGAGCTCCTACAATGAGCAGTTCTTC. This translates into CAWSGRLAGSSYNEQFF.

The chain combines TRBV6-6 with TRBJ2-4, with D perhaps TRBD2 (7 bases). This CDR3 has 16 amino acids. V lost 0 bases, J lost 1 base, and 10 bases lay in between. Germline CDR1 reads MNHNY; CDR2 reads SVGAGI (reference sequence). The CDR3 region has the DNA TGTGCCAGCAGTTACTCCGAGGGGGGGGCCAAAAACATTCAGTACTTC. It translates to CASSYSEGGAKNIQYF.

This clone showed up just once. The CDR3 is CASSYGFQGSAYEQYF. The CDR3 nucleotides are TGTGCCAGCAGTTACGGTTTCCAGGGGTCAGCCTACGAGCAGTACTTC. This sequence joins TRBV6-6 and TRBJ2-7; perhaps TRBD1 as D (6 bases). The CDR3 spans 16 residues. The V end was cut by 2 bases, the J end by 2 bases, with 16 bases between. CDR1 is MNHNY and CDR2 is SVGAGI in the germline V gene (reference sequence).

The V and J genes are TRBV4-1 and TRBJ2-1; 10 nucleotides line up with TRBD1. Per the germline V gene, CDR1 is MGHRA and CDR2 is YSYEKL. V lost 4 bases to trimming and J lost 6 bases; unmatched junction nucleotides: 6. This CDR3 has 15 residues. The CDR3 loop reads CASSPPGQGGNEQFF. In nucleotides, the CDR3 is TGCGCCAGCAGCCCCCCCGGACAGGGGGGCAATGAGCAGTTCTTC.

The chain joins TRBV5-1 to TRBJ1-5, with 8 bases matching TRBD1. Losses at the gene ends were 3 bases for V and 5 bases for J; bases not matched to a gene: 13. Germline V CDR1 and CDR2: SGHRS, YFSETQ. The CDR3 extends over 17 amino acids. CDR3 loop: CASSWLPGQGGDQPQHF. Here the CDR3 DNA reads TGCGCCAGCAGCTGGCTCCCCGGACAGGGCGGTGATCAGCCCCAGCATTTT.

The J gene is TRBJ2-1, the V gene TRBV27, with 7 positions matching TRBD1. There are 15 residues in the CDR3. Germline assignment: CDR1 MNHEY and CDR2 SMNVEV (reference sequence). The V segment lost 6 bases and the J segment 3 bases; nucleotides outside the gene matches: 8. The CDR3 region is CASSPGDSFYNEQFF. CDR3 DNA sequence: TGTGCCAGCAGCCCCGGGGACAGCTTCTACAATGAGCAGTTCTTC.

The chain recombines TRBV5-6 with TRBJ2-5, with 8 bases lining up with TRBD2. Germline CDR1 and CDR2: SGHDT and YYEEEE. V gave up 0 bases and J gave up 11 bases; unmatched junction bases: 15. CDR3 length: 16 residues. CDR3 amino acids: CASSLGLSGILREQYF. The DNA of the CDR3 is TGTGCCAGCAGCTTGGGTCTTAGCGGGATCCTGCGGGAGCAGTACTTC.

The chain employs TRBV7-8 and TRBJ1-5; 11 bases are shared with TRBD1. The germline V gene encodes CDR1 SGHVS and CDR2 FQNEAQ. V trimming: 5 bases; J trimming: 4 bases; junction bases outside the gene matches: 10. This CDR3 is 17 amino acids long. CDR3 loop: CASSPRPGTGGNQPQHF. CDR3 nucleotide sequence: TGTGCCAGCAGCCCACGACCCGGGACAGGGGGAAATCAGCCCCAGCATTTT. Complete variable domain (other parts from reference TRBV7-8 and TRBJ1-5): GAGVSQSPRYKVAKRGQDVALRCDPISGHVSLFWYQQALGQGPEFLTYFQNEAQLDKSGLPSDRFFAERPEGSVSTLKIQRTQQEDSAVYLCASSPRPGTGGNQPQHFGDGTRLSIL.

J is TRBJ2-6 and V is TRBV29-1, with 10 bases matching TRBD1. With 4 bases clipped from V and 2 bases from J, the junction kept 2 bases outside the gene matches. This CDR3 has 15 residues. Germline lookup yields CDR1 SQVTM and CDR2 ANQGSEA. As DNA, the CDR3 is TGCAGCGTTGCTGGACAGGGGGCTGGGGCCAACGTCCTGACTTTC. Its translation is CSVAGQGAGANVLTF.

On this clone itself: Germline is not matched at one junction end, which may reflect a read error. The chain is built from TRBV30 and TRBJ1-6, with 7 positions matching TRBD1. This CDR3 contains 13 residues. CDR1 and CDR2 (germline): GTSNPN, SVGIG (reference sequence). The CDR3, as DNA: TGTGCCTGGGGACAGGCAGATAAGTCACCCCTCCACTTT. Its translation is CAWGQADKSPLHF.

This chain uses TRBV11-3 with TRBJ2-2, with D perhaps TRBD2 (5 bases). CDR1 and CDR2 (germline): SGHNT, YENEEA. This CDR3 comprises 17 residues. V was clipped by 2 bases and J by 3 bases, with 16 bases between them. The chain's CDR3 is CASSLSGSNWDTGELFF. The CDR3 DNA follows: TGTGCCAGCAGCTTATCGGGGTCCAACTGGGACACCGGGGAGCTGTTTTTT.

The chain combines TRBV6-6 with TRBJ2-2; D unresolved. Germline CDR1 is MNHNY and CDR2 is SVGAGI (reference sequence). The germline V and J ends were trimmed by 5 bases and 3 bases, with 10 bases remaining between them. This CDR3 comprises 14 residues. The CDR3 is CASSLAEDTGELFF. CDR3 DNA sequence: TGTGCCAGCAGTCTGGCCGAGGACACCGGGGAGCTGTTTTTT.

V gene TRBV18 combines with J gene TRBJ2-3; 12 bases align to TRBD2. The CDR3 has 18 residues. The ends lost 0 bases at V and 1 base at J; junction bases unmatched: 5. Germline CDR1 and CDR2: KGHSH and LQKENI. CDR3 coding DNA: TGTGCCAGCTCACCACCGACTAGCGGGAGTCCCCGCACAGATACGCAGTATTTT. This translates into CASSPPTSGSPRTDTQYF.

The rearrangement links TRBV6-6 to TRBJ2-7; 8 bases are shared with TRBD1. V was pared by 6 bases and J by 2 bases, with 6 bases of the junction left unmatched. Per the germline V gene, CDR1 is MNHNY and CDR2 is SVGAGI (reference sequence). This CDR3 is built from 14 residues. In DNA form, the CDR3 reads TGTGCCAGCAGCCGGACAGGGAGCACCTACGAGCAGTACTTC. This encodes CASSRTGSTYEQYF.

The V call is TRBV1, the J call TRBJ1-5; the D call TRBD1 from the table was never checked on the DNA. TRBV1 is listed as a pseudogene. CDR3 length: 14 amino acids. The CDR3 DNA reads TGCACCAGCAGCCAATCAACAGTCAATCAGCCCCAGCATTTT. Translated: CTSSQSTVNQPQHF.

The chain couples TRBV5-1 to TRBJ2-1; 14 bases are shared with TRBD2. Germline CDR1 is SGHRS and CDR2 is YFSETQ. V was pared by 4 bases and J by 9 bases, with 6 bases of the junction left unmatched. This CDR3 is built from 15 residues. CDR3 coding DNA: TGCGCCAGCAGCATGACTAGCGGGGGGGCCATTGAGCAGTTCTTC. Its translation is CASSMTSGGAIEQFF.

CDR3 region: CASSLLGALEETQYF. CDR3 DNA sequence: TGTGCCAGCAGCTTATTGGGGGCGCTCGAGGAGACCCAGTACTTC. The chain carries TRBV7-2 and TRBJ2-5, with a weak D call TRBD1 (6 bases). Germline CDR1 reads SGHTA; CDR2 reads FQGNSA. The CDR3 is 15 residues long. Trimming shortened V by 2 bases and J by 5 bases, and 15 bases separated the two germline ends.

The chain joins TRBV2 to TRBJ2-7, with TRBD1 matching over 10 bases. CDR3 length equals 16 residues. V lost 6 bases, J lost 5 bases, and 13 bases stayed unmatched. Per germline, CDR1 SNHLY and CDR2 FYNNEI. The DNA for the CDR3 is TGTGCCAGCAGGGAAACCCGGACAGGGGGTCTCGACGAGCAGTACTTC. Its translation is CASRETRTGGLDEQYF.

This clone occurred once. The chain couples TRBV2 to TRBJ2-7; 8 positions agree with TRBD2. Trimming at V came to 6 bases and at J to 3 bases, leaving 10 bases not matched to a gene. This CDR3 contains 15 residues. The germline V gene has CDR1 SNHLY and CDR2 FYNNEI. Here the CDR3 reads CASRSGSMDNYEQYF. DNA for the CDR3: TGTGCCAGCAGGAGCGGGAGTATGGATAACTACGAGCAGTACTTC.